The next 5 T cell receptor beta chains were all read from a single sample in a study of T cells in Graves' hyperthyroidism and ophthalmopathy (dated by TCRdb to about 2019). Library generation was performed with multiplex PCR. The sample was run on an Illumina HiSeq 2000. The TCR beta CDR3 regions were amplified from RNA transcripts. The first round of RT-PCR for the TCR CDR3 was performed with the HTBI primer set and the Qiagen OneStep RT-PCR kit. In-frame beta chains were kept once TCRdb had trimmed the public reads at Q25 with fastp and called clones with MiXCR. All rows with the same CDR3 protein become a single entry with the most common DNA and genes. The sample table lists fewer than 750,000 distinct CDR3 sequences, roughly 15% of them with a count of one. The ten largest clonotypes hold roughly 4.5% of the sample. The sample taken for sequencing was blood. The origin of the receptors is a woman in her thirties or forties with Graves' ophthalmopathy.

This clonotype appeared many times. The chain couples TRBV20-1 to TRBJ2-5; TRBD1 matches 9 bases. The CDR3 is made up of 13 amino acids. V shed 6 bases, J shed 5 bases, and the junction held 7 bases outside the gene matches. Germline lookup yields CDR1 DFQATT and CDR2 SNEGSKA (reference sequence). CDR3 DNA sequence: TGCAGTGCCAGGGACAGGGAATGGGAGACCCAGTACTTC. Amino acids: CSARDREWETQYF.

This clonotype was seen many times. The rearrangement links TRBV27 to TRBJ2-5, with D perhaps TRBD2 (6 bases). V was pared by 6 bases and J by 5 bases, with 16 bases between. Per germline, CDR1 MNHEY and CDR2 SMNVEV (reference sequence). CDR3 length equals 14 residues. CDR3 in amino acids: CASRIGGPWETQYF. CDR3 sequence (DNA): TGTGCCAGCAGGATCGGAGGGCCGTGGGAGACCCAGTACTTC.

This clonotype was found many times. V and J are TRBV5-8 and TRBJ1-1, with a possible D match to TRBD1 (5 bases). The CDR3 loop spans 14 amino acids. Looked up from germline, CDR1 is SGHTS and CDR2 is YDEGEE. V lost 6 bases, J lost 4 bases, and 16 bases lay in between. The CDR3 sequence is CASTPPGTGTEAFF. The DNA for the CDR3 is TGTGCCAGCACCCCCCCGGGGACGGGCACTGAAGCTTTCTTT.

This clonotype was seen many times. The rearrangement links TRBV6-1 to TRBJ1-2, with D maybe TRBD1 (5 bases). V lost 8 bases to trimming and J lost 4 bases, with 14 bases between them. The CDR3 is made up of 13 amino acids. Germline lookup yields CDR1 MNHNS and CDR2 SASEGT. This CDR3 reads CASFEGIGYGYTF. In DNA form, the CDR3 reads TGTGCCAGCTTCGAGGGGATTGGCTATGGCTACACCTTC.

This clonotype appeared many times. V usage is TRBV28 and J usage is TRBJ2-5; D tentatively fits TRBD1 or TRBD2 (5 bases each). With 8 bases removed from V and 3 bases from J, the gap between germline ends came to 13 bases. Germline V lookup: CDR1 MDHEN, CDR2 SYDVKM. The CDR3 totals 13 residues. The CDR3 is CASRPRDEETQYF. In DNA, the CDR3 is TGTGCCAGCCGGCCCAGGGACGAAGAGACCCAGTACTTC.